These T cell receptor beta chains were read from a single sample in a study of blood T cell repertoires in COVID-19. This table comes from immunoSEQ multiplex PCR, and its TCRdb copy is limited to in-frame clones, with some not included. Of tens of thousands of clones listed, around nine tenths are singletons. Sequenced sample: peripheral blood. The source is an older man with acute or convalescent COVID-19. CDR3s leave out the opening cysteine and the closing phenylalanine or tryptophan.

V gene	J gene	CDR3 protein
TRBV18	TRBJ1-2	ASSSLQGQDGYT
TRBV28	TRBJ1-3	ATHRGLIIY
TRBV7-8	TRBJ2-7	ASSPGRRVKYEQY
TRBV19	TRBJ1-1	ASTMGLTVNTEAF
TRBV7-3	TRBJ2-1	ASSSGTSGNNEQF
TRBV12-5	TRBJ2-2	ASGLVPWRGSTGELF
TRBV9	TRBJ1-5	ASSVDGWLRPQH
TRBV18	TRBJ1-4	ASSQTGGTSTNEKLF
TRBV19	TRBJ2-1	ASSPRGSLGDEQF
TRBV5-1	TRBJ1-6	ASSLDGQKNSPLH
TRBV24-1	TRBJ2-2	ATSGPKGDRGHTGELF
TRBV11-2	TRBJ1-6	ASSAQTGGHSPLH
TRBV28	TRBJ1-6	ASKGPGTSPLH
TRBV6-4	TRBJ2-7	ASRKLPSGDYEQY
TRBV12-3/TRBV12-4	TRBJ2-1	ASSGGSYNEQF
TRBV4-2	TRBJ2-2	ASSQDRGTGVTGELF
TRBV12-3/TRBV12-4	TRBJ1-1	ASSLAANTEAF
TRBV4-1	TRBJ2-7	ASSPGLAGPYEQY
TRBV18	TRBJ2-7	ASSPQTTKKSYEQY
TRBV7-2	TRBJ2-5	ASSLSGRGQETQY
TRBV11-3	TRBJ2-1	ASSLDTSGTPYNEQF
TRBV6-6	TRBJ2-4	ASSYLGGNGVY
TRBV5-6	TRBJ2-1	ASSLVPGVGNEQF
TRBV27	TRBJ1-1	ASRPQGDWTEAF
TRBV3-1/TRBV3-2	TRBJ2-2	ASSRQIANTGELF
TRBV12-3/TRBV12-4	TRBJ1-2	ASSLGRGNGYT
TRBV19	TRBJ1-3	ASSIGGLSGNTIY
TRBV27	TRBJ1-1	ASWDRLNTEAF
TRBV3-1/TRBV3-2	TRBJ1-4	ASSPPRGGGYANEKLF
TRBV3-1/TRBV3-2	TRBJ1-2	ASSQVREGYT
TRBV11-3	TRBJ1-4	ASSSQGTTNEKLF
TRBV9	TRBJ2-1	ASSVGPGALSSYNEQF
TRBV5-1	TRBJ2-1	ASSTGGTSGTYEQF
TRBV11-2	TRBJ1-3	ASSLDGRGISGNTIY
TRBV5-1	TRBJ2-1	ASSPGQGANEQF
TRBV5-1	TRBJ2-5	ASRGQGRETQY
TRBV29-1	TRBJ2-1	SVVLAGRSSYNEQF